The 15 T cell receptor beta chains in this list originate from one sample, sequenced in a study of CD8 T cells in Susac syndrome. Random hexamers served to reverse transcribe about 0.45 to 1 ug RNA. A single record per CDR3 protein comes from TCRdb applying MiXCR to the immunoSEQ multiplex PCR reads. The table records 150,000 to 190,000 distinct CDR3 sequences, 94% of them present only once. Source material: CD8+ T cells from PBMCs. The receptor source for this set is a human donor with multiple sclerosis.

The count of this clonotype is one. The CDR3 is CASSPVRPSTDTQYF. CDR3 in DNA: TGTGCCAGCAGTCCTGTACGTCCTAGCACAGATACGCAGTATTTT. The V gene is TRBV12-3 or TRBV12-4, the J gene TRBJ2-3; D gene uncertain. There are 15 residues in the CDR3. V lost 5 bases, J lost 0 bases, and 12 bases lay in between.

The chain recombines TRBV20-1 with TRBJ1-1; D call uncertain. Germline CDR1 and CDR2: DFQATT and SNEGSKA (reference sequence). The CDR3 sequence is 12 residues long. The chain's CDR3 is CKVGLGNTEAFF. CDR3 DNA: TGCAAGGTTGGGTTAGGGAACACTGAAGCTTTCTTT.

The chain carries TRBV7-6 and TRBJ2-2; TRBD1 matches at 8 bases. The V segment lost 5 bases and the J segment 11 bases; nucleotides outside the gene matches: 4. This CDR3 is built from 12 residues. Germline lookup yields CDR1 SGHVS and CDR2 FNYEAQ. The CDR3 loop reads CASSPDRGELFF. The CDR3 DNA reads as TGTGCCAGCAGCCCCGACAGGGGAGAGCTGTTTTTT.

The chain uses TRBV30 and TRBJ2-7; D is ambiguous. Deletions cut 5 bases from V and 3 bases from J, with 20 bases between. The germline V gene encodes CDR1 GTSNPN and CDR2 SVGIG (reference sequence). There are 15 residues in the CDR3. The CDR3 spells CAWSVGRPDFYEQYF. For the CDR3, the DNA is TGTGCCTGGTCGGTCGGCAGGCCAGATTTCTACGAGCAGTACTTC. The variable domain in full, completed from reference TRBV30 and TRBJ2-7, reads SQTIHQWPATLVQPVGSPLSLECTVEGTSNPNLYWYRQAAGRGLQLLFYSVGIGQISSEVPQNLSASRPQDRQFILSSKKLLLSDSGFYLCAWSVGRPDFYEQYFGPGTRLTVT.

The J gene is TRBJ2-3, the V gene TRBV7-8, with D possibly being TRBD2 (5 bases). Trimming pared 6 bases from V and 0 bases from J, leaving 13 bases between. CDR3 size: 15 residues. Germline CDR1 and CDR2: SGHVS and FQNEAQ. DNA for the CDR3: TGTGCCAGCAGACCGGGAATCCCCAGCACAGATACGCAGTATTTT. Amino acid sequence: CASRPGIPSTDTQYF.

This clonotype was found once. The chain uses TRBV7-9 and TRBJ2-2, with unresolved D. The germline gives CDR1 SEHNR, CDR2 FQNEAQ (reference sequence). The CDR3 has 12 amino acids. V lost 1 base, J lost 6 bases, and 3 bases lay in between. CDR3 nucleotides: TGTGCCAGCAGCTTAGTCCCCGGGGAGCTGTTTTTT. Encoded protein: CASSLVPGELFF.

A word on this clonotype: Sequence at one end of the junction differs from germline and may be a read error. This chain joins TRBV29-1 and TRBJ1-2; no definite D call. Germline loops: CDR1 SQVTM, CDR2 ANQGSEA. The CDR3 covers 8 residues. CDR3 in amino acids: CSVGREIF. The CDR3 DNA sequence: TGCAGCGTTGGAAGGGAAATCTTC.

This sequence joins TRBV7-9 and TRBJ2-1; a possible D gene is TRBD1 (5 bases). The CDR3 runs to 15 residues. CDR1 SEHNR and CDR2 FQNEAQ come from the germline V gene (reference sequence). V was shortened by 3 bases and J by 7 bases, with 16 bases between the two germline ends. CDR3 in DNA: TGTGCCAGCAGCTTCCGAGACAGCAAGGGGAATGAGCAGTTCTTC. Amino acid sequence: CASSFRDSKGNEQFF.

This chain connects TRBV4-3 to TRBJ1-5, with D tentatively TRBD1 (5 bases). This CDR3 has 17 residues. Germline V gene lookup returns CDR1 LGHNA and CDR2 YSLEER. The ends were cut back, 0 bases at V and 3 bases at J, with 15 bases in the middle. CDR3 amino acids: CASSQEADSTINQPQHF. CDR3 nucleotides: TGCGCCAGCAGCCAAGAGGCCGACAGTACAATCAATCAGCCCCAGCATTTT.

In DNA, the CDR3 is TGTGCCAGCAGTTTATTAGGCGGCAACGGAGGCTACACCTTC. Protein: CASSLLGGNGGYTF. The V gene is TRBV27, the J gene TRBJ1-2, with D unclear. CDR1 is MNHEY, CDR2 SMNVEV, per germline (reference sequence). The CDR3 loop spans 14 amino acids. V lost 1 base, J lost 8 bases, and 14 bases lay in between.

The chain uses TRBV5-1 and TRBJ1-2; possibly TRBD1 for D (5 bases). Trimming left V 6 bases short and J 3 bases short, with 6 bases between. The CDR3 is 11 residues long. Per the germline V gene, CDR1 is SGHRS and CDR2 is YFSETQ. CDR3 sequence reads: CASKGDYGYTF. CDR3 DNA sequence: TGCGCCAGCAAAGGGGACTATGGCTACACCTTC.

Turning to this clonotype: Relative to the germline gene, one junction end is altered; a read error may explain this. The chain employs TRBV2 and TRBJ2-7; D not certain. Germline values: CDR1 SNHLY, CDR2 FYNNEI. The CDR3 loop spans 10 amino acids. The CDR3 nucleotides are TGTGCCAGCAGTGGAAGAAATCTCCTCTTC. This sequence encodes CASSGRNLLF. The variable domain in full, with the rest retrieved from reference TRBV2 and TRBJ2-7, is EPEVTQTPSHQVTQMGQEVILRCVPISNHLYFYWYRQILGQKVEFLVSFYNNEISEKSEIFDDQFSVERPDGSNFTLKIRSTKLEDSAMYFCASSGRNLLFGPGTRLTVT.

The chain recombines TRBV29-1 with TRBJ2-2; D might be TRBD1 or TRBD2, each matching 6 bases. V was pared by 6 bases and J by 7 bases, with 18 bases between. The CDR3 runs 14 residues. Per germline, CDR1 SQVTM and CDR2 ANQGSEA. CDR3 DNA: TGCAGCGTACATTATAGGGGGAGGAACGGGGAGCTGTTTTTT. Translating gives CSVHYRGRNGELFF.

V usage is TRBV27 and J usage is TRBJ2-3; possibly TRBD1 for D (6 bases). V was shortened by 8 bases and J by 2 bases, with 14 bases between the two germline ends. The CDR3 spans 14 residues. CDR1 and CDR2 (germline): MNHEY, SMNVEV (reference sequence). The CDR3 DNA is TGTGCCAGCGCGGACAACAGGGACACAGATACGCAGTATTTT. It yields the protein CASADNRDTDTQYF.

The V and J genes are TRBV7-3 and TRBJ2-1; 12 bases map to TRBD2. CDR1 is SGHTA and CDR2 is FQGTGA in the germline V gene. This CDR3 spans 16 amino acids. After removal of 3 bases from V and 10 bases from J, the junction contained 10 bases not matched to a gene. The CDR3 region has the DNA TGTGCCAGCAGCTTGTCAGGACTAGCGGGATTGAACGAGCAGTTCTTC. Residues: CASSLSGLAGLNEQFF.